This T cell receptor (beta chain) was sequenced during a study of OX40 agonist ivuxolimab in advanced cancers. Some clones are missing from TCRdb's copy, which holds only in-frame ones; the method was immunoSEQ multiplex PCR. The sample records tens of thousands of clones, 75% to 85% being singletons. The V gene's germline CDR1 is SGHDT and CDR2 YYEEEE. The junction had 4 bases not matched to a gene; V was cut back by 3 bases and J by 8 bases. This CDR3 comprises 12 residues. The rearrangement uses TRBV5-6 and TRBJ1-2; 7 nucleotides align to TRBD1. The sample in question was CD4+ or CD8+ T cells sorted from blood, obtained in a trial of the OX40 agonist ivuxolimab. The receptor was derived from an adult with an advanced solid tumor such as melanoma, head and neck, liver or kidney cancer. The CDR3 is CASSWGQRGYTF. CDR3 DNA sequence: TGTGCCAGCAGCTGGGGACAGCGGGGCTACACCTTC.